This TCR beta chain was recovered during a study of T cell clonality in common variable immunodeficiency. Study-wide results and caveats: Authors noted CVID clonality's cause needs subpopulation repertoire sequencing. Common variable immunodeficiency TCR beta sequences reportedly had fewer deletions and N-nucleotide insertions.

Measured with immunoSEQ multiplex PCR; TCRdb has only the in-frame clones, and not every one. Observed are 25,000 to 35,000 clones, no singletons, with the top ten taking approximately 3.5%. On this clone: Its specificity is unknown. The CDR3 end falls 3 residues outside the read, so it is completed with the germline J gene.

Germline V gene lookup returns CDR1 SNHLY and CDR2 FYNNEI. With V trimmed by 5 bases and J by 5 bases, 10 bases remained unmatched. CDR3 length: 15 amino acids. CVID subjects were neither ill nor on immunomodulatory or immunosuppressive medication at sampling. Heparinized whole blood, roughly 4.5 to 8 ml, came from each donor. This clonotype was sampled from a human donor with common variable immunodeficiency. The chain employs TRBV2 and TRBJ2-5; 8 bases align to TRBD1. Sequences were obtained from peripheral blood mononuclear cells. CDR3 DNA (partial): TGTGCCAGCAGTCTTTGGACAGGGCGAGGGGAGACC. Protein: CASSLWTGRGET. The full CDR3 protein is CASSLWTGRGETQYF.